This T cell receptor (beta chain) was recovered during a study of blood T cell repertoires in COVID-19. About the research overall: The samples span acute and convalescent COVID-19 from the United States, Italy and Spain.

Losses at the gene ends were 4 bases for V and 3 bases for J; bases not matched to a gene: 12. This CDR3 is built from 17 residues. The germline V gene has CDR1 SGHNT and CDR2 YYREEE (reference sequence). Measured with immunoSEQ multiplex PCR; TCRdb has only the in-frame clones, and not every one. The data show over 200,000 clones, around 89% seen once. In its sample, this clone was seen once. The clonotype comes from a middle-aged woman who had recovered from COVID-19. V is TRBV5-4 and J is TRBJ2-1, with 8 bases fitting TRBD2. Sequencing was done on a sample of peripheral blood. The CDR3 DNA follows: TGTGCCAGCAGCCCCCAGGGTGGTAGCGGGATCTACAATGAGCAGTTCTTC. This translates into CASSPQGGSGIYNEQFF.